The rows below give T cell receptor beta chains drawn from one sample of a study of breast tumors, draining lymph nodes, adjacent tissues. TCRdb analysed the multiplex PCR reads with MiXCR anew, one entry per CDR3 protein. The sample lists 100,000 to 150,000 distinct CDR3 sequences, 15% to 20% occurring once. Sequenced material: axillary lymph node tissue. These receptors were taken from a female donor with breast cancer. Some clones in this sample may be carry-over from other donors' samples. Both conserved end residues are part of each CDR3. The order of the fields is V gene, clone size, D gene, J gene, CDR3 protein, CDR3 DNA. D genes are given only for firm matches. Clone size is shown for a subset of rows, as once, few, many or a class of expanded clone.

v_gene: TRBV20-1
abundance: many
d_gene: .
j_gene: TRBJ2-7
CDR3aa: CSAIDRSPEQYF
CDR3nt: TGCAGTGCCATTGACAGGTCCCCCGAGCAGTACTTC

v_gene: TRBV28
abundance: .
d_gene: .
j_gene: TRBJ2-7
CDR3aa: CASSLRPRPYEQYF
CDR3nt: TGTGCCAGCAGTTTAAGACCGAGACCCTACGAGCAGTACTTC

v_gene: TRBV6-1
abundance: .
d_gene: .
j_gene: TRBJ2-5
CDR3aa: CASRVGFQETQYF
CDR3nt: TGTGCCAGCAGGGTGGGATTCCAAGAGACCCAGTACTTC

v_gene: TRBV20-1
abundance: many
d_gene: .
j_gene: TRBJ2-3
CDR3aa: CSARDPPGGITDTQYF
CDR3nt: TGCAGTGCTAGAGACCCACCAGGGGGGATCACAGATACGCAGTATTTT

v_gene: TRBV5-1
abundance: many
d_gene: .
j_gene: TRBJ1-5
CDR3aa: CASSLEGGNQPQHF
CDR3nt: TGCGCCAGCAGCTTAGAGGGTGGCAATCAGCCCCAGCATTTT

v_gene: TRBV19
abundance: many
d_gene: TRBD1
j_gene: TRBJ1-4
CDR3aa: CASSRSGTGGEKLFF
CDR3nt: TGTGCCAGTAGTCGTAGCGGGACAGGTGGCGAAAAACTGTTTTTT

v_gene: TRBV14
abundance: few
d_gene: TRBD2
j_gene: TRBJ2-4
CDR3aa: CASSQDPLGGGRAKNIQYF
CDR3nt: TGTGCCAGCAGCCAAGATCCCCTCGGGGGGGGAAGAGCCAAAAACATTCAGTACTTC

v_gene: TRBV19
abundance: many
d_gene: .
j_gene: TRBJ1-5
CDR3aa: CASIRGPNSNQPQHF
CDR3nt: TGTGCCAGTATCAGAGGACCGAATAGCAATCAGCCCCAGCATTTT

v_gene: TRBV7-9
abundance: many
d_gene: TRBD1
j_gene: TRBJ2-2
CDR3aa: CASSLGRDRATGELFF
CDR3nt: TGTGCCAGCAGCTTAGGTCGGGACAGGGCCACCGGGGAGCTGTTTTTT

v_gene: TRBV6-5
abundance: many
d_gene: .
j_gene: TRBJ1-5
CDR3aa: CASSYRLGSNQPQHF
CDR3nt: TGTGCCAGCAGTTACCGTTTGGGCAGCAATCAGCCCCAGCATTTT

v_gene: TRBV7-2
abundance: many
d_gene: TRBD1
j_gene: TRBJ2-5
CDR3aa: CASSLQGARETQYF
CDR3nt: TGTGCCAGCAGCTTACAGGGGGCGCGGGAGACCCAGTACTTC

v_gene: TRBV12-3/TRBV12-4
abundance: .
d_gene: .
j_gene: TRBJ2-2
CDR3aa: CASSLAPARGNTGELFF
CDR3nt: TGTGCCAGCAGTTTAGCCCCGGCCAGGGGCAACACCGGGGAGCTGTTTTTT

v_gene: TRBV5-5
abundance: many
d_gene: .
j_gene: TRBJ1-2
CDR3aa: CASSLGRDPNYGYTF
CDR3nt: TGTGCCAGCAGCTTAGGACGGGACCCTAACTATGGCTACACCTTC

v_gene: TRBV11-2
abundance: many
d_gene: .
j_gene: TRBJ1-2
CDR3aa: CASSLDLTGPYGYTF
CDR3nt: TGTGCCAGCAGCTTAGATTTGACAGGTCCCTATGGCTACACCTTC

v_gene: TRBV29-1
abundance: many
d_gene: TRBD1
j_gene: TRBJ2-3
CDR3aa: CSVGQALSTDTQYF
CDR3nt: TGCAGCGTGGGACAGGCCCTCAGCACAGATACGCAGTATTTT

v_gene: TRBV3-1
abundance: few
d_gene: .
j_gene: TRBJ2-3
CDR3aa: CASSQVARTDTQYF
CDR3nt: TGTGCCAGCAGCCAAGTGGCCCGGACAGATACGCAGTATTTT

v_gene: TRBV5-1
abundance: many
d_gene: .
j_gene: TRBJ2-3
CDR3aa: CASSFGKGTNTDTQYF
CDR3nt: TGCGCCAGCAGCTTTGGGAAGGGGACGAACACAGATACGCAGTATTTT

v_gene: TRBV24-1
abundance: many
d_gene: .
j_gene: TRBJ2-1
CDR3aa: CATSDSSGPRSYNEQFF
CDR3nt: TGTGCCACCAGTGATAGTTCTGGACCACGCTCCTACAATGAGCAGTTCTTC

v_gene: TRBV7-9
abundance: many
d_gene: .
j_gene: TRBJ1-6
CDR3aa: CASSLQANSPLHF
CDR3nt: TGTGCCAGCAGTTTACAGGCAAATTCACCCCTCCACTTT

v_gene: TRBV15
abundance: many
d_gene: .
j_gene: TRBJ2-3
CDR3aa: CATSREGKGTQYF
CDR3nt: TGTGCCACCAGCAGAGAAGGGAAGGGTACGCAGTATTTT

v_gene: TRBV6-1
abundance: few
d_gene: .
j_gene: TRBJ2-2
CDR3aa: CASRRGPNGELFF
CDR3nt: TGTGCCAGCAGACGGGGGCCAAACGGGGAGCTGTTTTTT

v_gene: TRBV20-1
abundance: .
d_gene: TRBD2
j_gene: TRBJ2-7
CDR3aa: CSAARLAGDEQYF
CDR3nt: TGCAGTGCTGCGAGACTAGCGGGAGACGAGCAGTACTTC

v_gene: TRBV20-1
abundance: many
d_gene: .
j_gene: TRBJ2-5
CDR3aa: CSARGGEETQYF
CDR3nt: TGCAGTGCTAGAGGGGGGGAGGAGACCCAGTACTTC

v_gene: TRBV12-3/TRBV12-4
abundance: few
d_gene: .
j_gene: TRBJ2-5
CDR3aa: CASSITDFSEETQYF
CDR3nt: TGTGCCAGCAGTATTACGGACTTCTCAGAAGAGACCCAGTACTTC

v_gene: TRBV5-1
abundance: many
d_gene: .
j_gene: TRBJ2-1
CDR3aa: CASSPTRSSYNEQFF
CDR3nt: TGCGCCAGCAGCCCCACTAGGTCTTCCTACAATGAGCAGTTCTTC

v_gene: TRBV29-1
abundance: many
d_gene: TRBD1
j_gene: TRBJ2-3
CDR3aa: CSVEGTGSDTQYF
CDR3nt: TGCAGCGTTGAGGGGACAGGGTCAGATACGCAGTATTTT

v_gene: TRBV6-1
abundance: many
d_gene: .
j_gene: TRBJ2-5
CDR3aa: CASSEAQGRETQYF
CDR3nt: TGTGCCAGCAGTGAAGCGCAGGGTCGGGAGACCCAGTACTTC

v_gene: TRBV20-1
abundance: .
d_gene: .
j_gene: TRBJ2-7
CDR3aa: CSARGRTYGQYF
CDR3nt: TGCAGTGCTAGGGGCAGGACCTACGGGCAGTACTTC

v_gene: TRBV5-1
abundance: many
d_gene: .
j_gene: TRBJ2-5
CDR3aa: CASSLGVGSVETQYF
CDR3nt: TGCGCCAGCAGCTTGGGGGTAGGGAGTGTGGAGACCCAGTACTTC